A single sample is the source of the 6 T cell receptor beta chains below, sequenced in a study of Graves' ophthalmopathy and Graves' hyperthyroidism. Investigators amplified TCR beta CDR3 regions from RNA transcripts. Scientists carried out first-round RT-PCR using HTBI primers and then a second-round multiplex PCR. Using its own MiXCR run on the multiplex PCR reads, TCRdb lists one record per CDR3 protein. This sample has around 520,000 distinct CDR3 sequences, with about 35% found just once. The sequencing sample was made of peripheral blood or thyroid tissue (not recorded which). The receptors derive from an adult man with Graves' hyperthyroidism.

The rearrangement joins TRBV2 to TRBJ2-7; a weak D match, TRBD2 (6 bases). Germline CDR1 reads SNHLY; CDR2 reads FYNNEI. There are 13 residues in the CDR3. The CDR3 sequence: CARDSGGAYEQYF. The CDR3, as DNA: TGTGCTAGAGATTCGGGCGGGGCCTACGAGCAGTACTTC. Drawing the rest from reference TRBV2 and TRBJ2-7, the complete variable domain is EPEVTQTPSHQVTQMGQEVILRCVPISNHLYFYWYRQILGQKVEFLVSFYNNEISEKSEIFDDQFSVERPDGSNFTLKIRSTKLEDSAMYFCARDSGGAYEQYFGPGTRLTVT.

CDR3 DNA sequence: TGTGCCAGCAGTGGGGGACAGGGTGAATCACCCCTCCACTTT. This codes for CASSGGQGESPLHF. V usage is TRBV12-3 or TRBV12-4 and J usage is TRBJ1-6, with TRBD1 identical over 9 bases. This CDR3 comprises 14 residues. The ends lost 5 bases at V and 10 bases at J; junction bases unmatched: 6.

The rearrangement joins TRBV25-1 to TRBJ2-1; D gene unclear. In germline, CDR1 is MGHDK, CDR2 SYGVNS. The V end lost 4 bases, the J end lost 5 bases, and 3 bases lay between the germline ends. The length of the CDR3 is 11 residues. CDR3: CASSGHNEQFF. The CDR3 DNA reads as TGTGCCAGCAGTGGCCACAATGAGCAGTTCTTC.

The count of this clonotype is one. V usage is TRBV29-1 and J usage is TRBJ1-3; D is ambiguous. The V end lost 8 bases, the J end lost 0 bases, and 11 bases lay between the germline ends. CDR1 SQVTM and CDR2 ANQGSEA come from the germline V gene. The CDR3 is 13 amino acids. CDR3 DNA sequence: TGCAGCTTGGCCTGGGACTCTGGAAACACCATATATTTT. Protein product: CSLAWDSGNTIYF.

The chain employs TRBV7-9 and TRBJ1-1; perhaps TRBD1 as D (5 bases). The germline V gene encodes CDR1 SEHNR and CDR2 FQNEAQ (reference sequence). The CDR3 runs to 16 residues. Trimming removed 4 bases at V and 6 bases at J, with 21 bases between. CDR3 bases: TGTGCCAGCAGCTCCGGGGCTGGGGCTCGGGACTCTGAAGCTTTCTTT. It encodes CASSSGAGARDSEAFF.

The J gene is TRBJ2-7, the V gene TRBV7-9; D is possibly TRBD2 (5 bases). Trimming stripped 2 bases from V and 0 bases from J, with 14 bases between. Germline loops: CDR1 SEHNR, CDR2 FQNEAQ (reference sequence). CDR3 length: 16 amino acids. The CDR3 coding sequence is TGTGCCAGCAGCTTAACGGGGTATTCGGGCTCCTACGAGCAGTACTTC. Translated, it gives CASSLTGYSGSYEQYF.